By sample share, the clone carrying this T cell receptor beta chain is medium-sized. V trimming: 4 bases; J trimming: 2 bases; junction bases outside the gene matches: 8. Germline values: CDR1 MNHEY, CDR2 SMNVEV (reference sequence). This CDR3 spans 17 amino acids. Under the authors' procedure: Scientists estimated how many nucleated cells there were by amplifying reference gene primers. Clones were read by immunoSEQ multiplex PCR, and TCRdb kept only the in-frame ones, dropping some. That table gives V, J and clone size, and the DNA gave D and trimming. This sample has fewer than 150,000 clones, with 84% found just once. The data were obtained in a study of blood T cell repertoires in COVID-19. Study overall: T cells, B-cell-depleted T cells, or PBMCs supplied cDNA or gDNA.

V is TRBV27 and J is TRBJ1-5, with TRBD1 matching over 10 bases. The sequence was collected from a human donor in a cohort sampled during active COVID-19. Sequencing was carried out using peripheral blood. CDR3 bases: TGTGCCAGCAGTTCTCACCCGACAGGGGGCGGCAATCAGCCCCAGCATTTT. This codes for CASSSHPTGGGNQPQHF.